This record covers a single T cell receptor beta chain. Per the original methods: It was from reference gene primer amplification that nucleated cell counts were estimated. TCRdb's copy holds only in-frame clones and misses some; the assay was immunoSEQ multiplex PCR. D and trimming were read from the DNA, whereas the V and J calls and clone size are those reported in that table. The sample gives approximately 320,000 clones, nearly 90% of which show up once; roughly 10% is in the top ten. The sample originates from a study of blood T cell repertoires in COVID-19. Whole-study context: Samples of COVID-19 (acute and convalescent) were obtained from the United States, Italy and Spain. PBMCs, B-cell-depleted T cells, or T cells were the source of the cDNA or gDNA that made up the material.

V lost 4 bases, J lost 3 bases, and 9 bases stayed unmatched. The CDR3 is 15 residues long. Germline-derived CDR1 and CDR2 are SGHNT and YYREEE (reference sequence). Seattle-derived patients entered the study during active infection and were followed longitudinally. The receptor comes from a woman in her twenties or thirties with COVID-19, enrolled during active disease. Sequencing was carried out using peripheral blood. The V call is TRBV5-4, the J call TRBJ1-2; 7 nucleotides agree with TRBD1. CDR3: CASSPTGVVDYGYTF. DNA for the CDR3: TGTGCCAGCAGCCCAACAGGGGTCGTTGACTATGGCTACACCTTC.